The 14 T cell receptor beta chains presented below share a single source sample, sequenced in a study of T cells in Graves' hyperthyroidism and ophthalmopathy. TCR beta CDR3 regions were amplified from RNA. An initial round of RT-PCR targeting the TCR CDR3 relied on the HTBI primer set. TCRdb fed the multiplex PCR reads into MiXCR, producing one record per CDR3 protein. The sample yields around 370,000 distinct CDR3 sequences, under 20% seen once. The sequenced sample consisted of blood. These receptors came from a man between 18 and 35 years old with Graves' ophthalmopathy.

This clonotype came up many times. The V and J genes are TRBV5-1 and TRBJ2-1, with TRBD1 matching 9 bases. Germline CDR1 reads SGHRS; CDR2 reads YFSETQ. The CDR3 is 15 residues long. V shed 3 bases, J shed 6 bases, and the junction held 7 bases outside the gene matches. The CDR3 DNA sequence: TGCGCCAGCAGCTACACCGGGACAGGGATCAATGAGCAGTTCTTC. This codes for CASSYTGTGINEQFF.

The J gene is TRBJ2-1, the V gene TRBV19; D not resolved. The CDR3 is 13 residues long. The germline gives CDR1 LNHDA, CDR2 SQIVND (reference sequence). The V end was cut by 7 bases, the J end by 2 bases, with 9 bases between. The CDR3 DNA reads TGTGCCAGTATAGGGCAGGCCTACAATGAGCAGTTCTTC. It codes for CASIGQAYNEQFF.

The chain employs TRBV2 and TRBJ2-1; D is unclear. Trimming shortened V by 6 bases and J by 3 bases, and 9 bases separated the two germline ends. Germline-derived CDR1 and CDR2 are SNHLY and FYNNEI. The CDR3 is 13 amino acids. The CDR3 coding sequence is TGTGCCAGCAGGATACGAGGCTACAATGAGCAGTTCTTC. Its protein product is CASRIRGYNEQFF.

This clonotype was observed at least ten times. This chain connects TRBV3-1 to TRBJ2-1, with D perhaps TRBD1 (5 bases). Germline CDR1 reads LGHDT; CDR2 reads YNNKEL (reference sequence). The germline V and J ends were trimmed by 4 bases and 1 base, with 11 bases remaining between them. The CDR3 consists of 15 residues. As DNA, the CDR3 is TGTGCCAGCAGCCTACAGGTCGGATCCTACAATGAGCAGTTCTTC. Its translation: CASSLQVGSYNEQFF.

Turning to this clonotype: This may be a read error: a much more frequent sequence differs by one nucleotide. J is TRBJ1-1 and V is TRBV6-2 or TRBV6-3, with 7 bases lining up with TRBD1. This CDR3 spans 14 amino acids. With 9 bases clipped from V and 4 bases from J, the junction kept 11 bases outside the gene matches. Germline lookup yields CDR1 MNHEY and CDR2 SVGEGT. The DNA for the CDR3 is TGTGCCAGGTTTTTCATCCCAGGGGGCACTGAAGCTTTCTTT. Protein: CARFFIPGGTEAFF.

This clonotype was counted ten times or more. The V gene is TRBV5-1, the J gene TRBJ1-2; unclear D gene. CDR3 length equals 13 residues. From germline, CDR1 is SGHRS and CDR2 YFSETQ. Trimming took 0 bases from V and 4 from J, leaving 7 bases between them. CDR3 protein: CASSLDPIYGYTF. The CDR3 DNA sequence: TGCGCCAGCAGCTTGGACCCCATCTATGGCTACACCTTC.

This clonotype was observed at least ten times. The chain couples TRBV18 to TRBJ1-1; D perhaps matches TRBD1 (5 bases). V lost 3 bases, J lost 1 base, and 12 bases lay in between. Germline lookup yields CDR1 KGHSH and CDR2 LQKENI. CDR3 length: 15 residues. This CDR3 reads CASSPSTAKNTEAFF. The CDR3 nucleotides read TGTGCCAGCTCACCTTCGACAGCCAAGAACACTGAAGCTTTCTTT.

This clonotype has at least ten counts. The genes are TRBV3-1 and TRBJ1-6, with a weak D call TRBD1 (6 bases). The CDR3 loop spans 14 amino acids. From germline, CDR1 is LGHDT and CDR2 YNNKEL (reference sequence). Trimming took off 4 bases at V and 9 bases at J, with 13 bases between the two ends. CDR3 sequence: CASSPTGSISPLHF. The DNA for the CDR3 is TGTGCCAGCAGCCCTACAGGGTCCATTTCACCCCTCCACTTT. The entire variable domain, with the rest obtained from reference TRBV3-1 and TRBJ1-6, is as follows: DTAVSQTPKYLVTQMGNDKSIKCEQNLGHDTMYWYKQDSKKFLKIMFSYNNKELIINETVPNRFSPKSPDKAHLNLHINSLELGDSAVYFCASSPTGSISPLHFGNGTRLTVT.

The sample holds many counts of this clonotype. The chain combines TRBV5-1 with TRBJ2-2; TRBD1 agrees at 10 bases. This CDR3 has 15 residues. Germline lookup yields CDR1 SGHRS and CDR2 YFSETQ. With V trimmed by 2 bases and J by 6 bases, 4 bases remained unmatched. The CDR3 nucleotides are TGCGCCAGCAGCTTTGGGACAGGGGAGGCCGGGGAGCTGTTTTTT. This sequence encodes CASSFGTGEAGELFF.

CDR3 sequence: CASSESIGVLGTDTQYF. The CDR3 DNA sequence: TGCGCCAGCAGTGAGTCGATCGGGGTTCTGGGCACAGATACGCAGTATTTT. The V and J genes are TRBV10-1 and TRBJ2-3; a possible D gene is TRBD2 (5 bases). The CDR3 runs to 17 residues. CDR1 is WNHNN, CDR2 SYGVQD, per germline (reference sequence). The germline V and J ends were trimmed by 0 bases and 1 base, with 14 bases remaining between them.

J is TRBJ2-5 and V is TRBV20-1, with a possible D match to TRBD2 (6 bases). The germline gives CDR1 DFQATT, CDR2 SNEGSKA (reference sequence). V was pared by 1 base and J by 4 bases, with 10 bases between. This CDR3 comprises 13 residues. The CDR3 nucleotides are TGCAGTGCTAGAGGACTAGTCATAGAGACCCAGTACTTC. It is translated as CSARGLVIETQYF.

Ten or more counts support this clonotype. This chain links TRBV24-1 with TRBJ1-2; D unclear. V was cut by 5 bases and J by 6 bases, with 15 bases left in between. CDR1 KGHDR and CDR2 SFDVKD come from the germline V gene. The length of the CDR3 is 14 residues. CDR3 protein: CATSGFPTTDGYTF. In DNA form, the CDR3 reads TGTGCCACCAGTGGCTTCCCAACGACGGATGGCTACACCTTC.

The J gene is TRBJ1-1, the V gene TRBV5-6; a weak D match, TRBD1 (5 bases). The V and J ends lost 5 bases and 2 bases respectively, with 13 bases between them. The germline V gene has CDR1 SGHDT and CDR2 YYEEEE. The CDR3 extends over 14 amino acids. The CDR3 region has the DNA TGTGCCAGCAGACCTCGTACAGGAAACACTGAAGCTTTCTTT. This translates into CASRPRTGNTEAFF.

Only a few counts were recorded for this clonotype. This sequence joins TRBV6-1 and TRBJ1-4; 7 bases match TRBD1. Looked up from germline, CDR1 is MNHNS and CDR2 is SASEGT. This CDR3 is built from 17 residues. Trimming at V came to 7 bases and at J to 13 bases, leaving 24 bases not matched to a gene. CDR3 sequence: CASTYTGTVPSQGGLFF. CDR3 DNA: TGTGCCAGCACTTACACCGGGACAGTTCCCAGCCAGGGGGGACTGTTTTTT.